Listed here are 7 T cell receptor beta chains from one sample, sequenced in a study of cytomegalovirus exposure and HLA in healthy donors. Both 60 Vbeta primers and 13 Jbeta primers went into the PCR. Data came from immunoSEQ multiplex PCR; TCRdb stores just in-frame clones and leaves some out. The data show some 130,000 clones, around 79% seen once. The sequenced material came from PBMCs. The receptors come from a woman aged 30 to 39 in good health and CMV-seropositive.

The genes are TRBV28 and TRBJ1-1; maybe TRBD1 (5 bases). This CDR3 spans 15 amino acids. Trimming pared 5 bases from V and 6 bases from J, leaving 19 bases between. CDR1 and CDR2 (germline): MDHEN, SYDVKM. The CDR3 protein is CASSTSGGGKSEAFF. The CDR3 DNA reads TGTGCCAGCAGTACGTCCGGGGGGGGAAAGTCTGAAGCTTTCTTT.

V is TRBV28 and J is TRBJ1-2; tentative D call: TRBD1 (5 bases). Trimming cost V 3 bases and J 6 bases, with 14 bases left between them. The CDR3 loop spans 14 amino acids. Germline V gene data show CDR1 as MDHEN and CDR2 as SYDVKM. The DNA for the CDR3 is TGTGCCAGCAGTTTGTTTTTGGGGCCTAATGGCTACACCTTC. This gives the protein CASSLFLGPNGYTF.

The rearrangement links TRBV7-3 to TRBJ1-2; 10 bases match TRBD1. V lost 4 bases to trimming and J lost 5 bases; unmatched junction nucleotides: 7. Germline lookup yields CDR1 SGHTA and CDR2 FQGTGA. The CDR3 spans 15 residues. Here the CDR3 reads CASSSQTGGEYGYTF. CDR3 sequence (DNA): TGTGCCAGCAGCTCTCAGACAGGGGGCGAGTATGGCTACACCTTC.

The chain recombines TRBV7-8 with TRBJ1-5; TRBD1 matches at 7 bases. With V trimmed by 5 bases and J by 2 bases, 6 bases remained unmatched. The CDR3 extends over 15 amino acids. The germline gives CDR1 SGHVS, CDR2 FQNEAQ. The CDR3 sequence is CASSPDRAGNQPQHF. The CDR3 DNA reads as TGTGCCAGCAGCCCTGACAGGGCGGGCAATCAGCCCCAGCATTTT.

The chain combines TRBV7-2 with TRBJ1-2; D gene unclear. Germline CDR1 and CDR2: SGHTA and FQGNSA. The CDR3 covers 13 residues. V was clipped by 4 bases and J by 2 bases, with 8 bases between them. DNA of the CDR3: TGTGCCAGCAGCTCCGGGGAGAACTATGGCTACACCTTC. It yields the protein CASSSGENYGYTF. Full variable domain (outside the CDR3, taken from reference TRBV7-2 and TRBJ1-2): GAGVSQSPSNKVTEKGKDVELRCDPISGHTALYWYRQSLGQGLEFLIYFQGNSAPDKSGLPSDRFSAERTGGSVSTLTIQRTQQEDSAVYLCASSSGENYGYTFGSGTRLTVV.

This sequence joins TRBV6-6 and TRBJ1-1; weak D call: TRBD1 (5 bases). There are 13 residues in the CDR3. With 6 bases removed from V and 3 bases from J, the gap between germline ends came to 11 bases. CDR1 MNHNY and CDR2 SVGAGI come from the germline V gene (reference sequence). The CDR3 protein is CASRSTGDTEAFF. In DNA form, the CDR3 reads TGTGCCAGCAGATCTACGGGGGACACTGAAGCTTTCTTT.

The rearrangement uses TRBV5-6 and TRBJ1-2, with D unclear. This CDR3 is 13 amino acids long. CDR1 and CDR2 (germline): SGHDT, YYEEEE. The V end was cut by 3 bases, the J end by 3 bases, with 9 bases between. This chain's CDR3 is CASSSTLYYGYTF. The CDR3 DNA reads TGTGCCAGCAGCTCCACCCTATACTATGGCTACACCTTC.